Listed below are T cell receptor beta chains from one sample, sequenced in a study of patients and donors after allogeneic stem cell transplantation. MiXCR was run by TCRdb on the RT-PCR reads, yielding one entry per CDR3 protein. The data contain roughly 200,000 distinct CDR3 sequences, roughly 40% of them singletons. The specimen sequenced was blood, either unsorted or a sorted T cell fraction (not recorded which). Receptors were obtained from a human donor who was either an allogeneic HSCT recipient or a stem cell or donor lymphocyte infusion donor (not recorded which). It is not recorded whose cells these are; they may come from a transplant donor. CDR3s include the opening cysteine and the closing phenylalanine or tryptophan. Each record gives: CDR3 DNA, CDR3 protein, V gene, J gene, clone size, D gene. D genes are given only for firm matches. Size is omitted from some rows. Given values are once, few, many or a class for expanded clones.

DNA: TGTGCCAGCAGCCAAGCGCAGTACTTC
CDR3: CASSQAQYF
V: TRBV4-2
J: TRBJ2-7
size: -
D: -

DNA: TGTGCCAGCAGCCCTTCAGCGGGAGGAAAGGTCTTTGCAGATACGCAGTATTTT
CDR3: CASSPSAGGKVFADTQYF
V: TRBV9
J: TRBJ2-3
size: -
D: TRBD2

DNA: TGTGCCACCAGGGGGCTGAGCTACGAGCAGTACTTC
CDR3: CATRGLSYEQYF
V: TRBV10-3
J: TRBJ2-7
size: -
D: TRBD1

DNA: TGTGCCAGCAGTCCGCCCGGGAGTCAGCCCCAGCATTTT
CDR3: CASSPPGSQPQHF
V: TRBV28
J: TRBJ1-5
size: few
D: -

DNA: TGTGCCAGCAGACAACAGGGGAGTGGGGCCAACGTCCTGACTTTC
CDR3: CASRQQGSGANVLTF
V: TRBV2
J: TRBJ2-6
size: -
D: TRBD1

DNA: TGTGCCAGCGGGGCGGGAGCCGAGCAGTACTTC
CDR3: CASGAGAEQYF
V: TRBV12-3/TRBV12-4
J: TRBJ2-7
size: once
D: TRBD2

DNA: TGTGCCAGCAGCCCGACCGGGCAGGGGGCGAGCAATCAGCCCCAGCATTTT
CDR3: CASSPTGQGASNQPQHF
V: TRBV7-2
J: TRBJ1-5
size: few
D: TRBD1

DNA: TGTGCCAGCAGTGATTCAGCCAGCGGGAGGGCCCAAGAGACCCAGTACTTC
CDR3: CASSDSASGRAQETQYF
V: TRBV2
J: TRBJ2-5
size: -
D: TRBD2

DNA: TGTGCCAGCAGTGCGAGACAGGGGAACAATGAGCAGTTCTTC
CDR3: CASSARQGNNEQFF
V: TRBV2
J: TRBJ2-1
size: few
D: TRBD1

DNA: TGCAGCGGACGTCGCGGAACTGAAGCTTTCTTT
CDR3: CSGRRGTEAFF
V: TRBV29-1
J: TRBJ1-1
size: -
D: -

DNA: TGTGCCTGGAGTGGGATAGACGCCTACGAGCAGTACTTC
CDR3: CAWSGIDAYEQYF
V: TRBV30
J: TRBJ2-7
size: -
D: -

DNA: TGTGCCAGCTCACCACAGGTGGATTTGAACATTCAGTACTTC
CDR3: CASSPQVDLNIQYF
V: TRBV18
J: TRBJ2-4
size: -
D: -

DNA: TGTGCCAGCACCTGGGACAGGGTAGAAAAACTGTTTTTT
CDR3: CASTWDRVEKLFF
V: TRBV12-3/TRBV12-4
J: TRBJ1-4
size: many
D: TRBD1

DNA: TGTGCCAGCTCCCCGCGCAATAATGAAAAACTGTTTTTT
CDR3: CASSPRNNEKLFF
V: TRBV18
J: TRBJ1-4
size: -
D: -

DNA: TGTGCCAGCAGCCCCCGGGACAGGGGGACGAACACCGGGGAGCTGTTTTTT
CDR3: CASSPRDRGTNTGELFF
V: TRBV9
J: TRBJ2-2
size: -
D: TRBD1

DNA: TGTGCCAGCAGTAGTACAGGGGGGGAAGAGACCCAGTACTTC
CDR3: CASSSTGGEETQYF
V: TRBV28
J: TRBJ2-5
size: -
D: -

DNA: TGTGCCAGCAGTTCTGGACTAGCGGAGGGCTCCTACGAGCAGTACTTC
CDR3: CASSSGLAEGSYEQYF
V: TRBV12-3/TRBV12-4
J: TRBJ2-7
size: -
D: TRBD2

DNA: TGTGCCAGCAGTTTAGACGGGGGAGGCTACACCTTC
CDR3: CASSLDGGGYTF
V: TRBV12-3/TRBV12-4
J: TRBJ1-2
size: -
D: -

DNA: TGCGCCAGCAGCCAAGAGGGACTAGCGGGCTACAATGAGCAGTTCTTC
CDR3: CASSQEGLAGYNEQFF
V: TRBV4-3
J: TRBJ2-1
size: -
D: TRBD2

DNA: TGTGCCAGCAGCTACAGACAGCATGGCTACACCTTC
CDR3: CASSYRQHGYTF
V: TRBV12-3/TRBV12-4
J: TRBJ1-2
size: few
D: -

DNA: TGTGCCAGCAGCTTGGGTACAGACACCGGGGAGCTGTTTTTT
CDR3: CASSLGTDTGELFF
V: TRBV5-5
J: TRBJ2-2
size: -
D: -

DNA: TGTGCCAGCAGCCTAACAGGGGGTAATCCCTATAATTCACCCCTCCACTTT
CDR3: CASSLTGGNPYNSPLHF
V: TRBV14
J: TRBJ1-6
size: -
D: TRBD1

DNA: TGTGCCAGCAGCTTAGCAGAGGGGCTACTGATCTATGGCTACACCTTC
CDR3: CASSLAEGLLIYGYTF
V: TRBV7-9
J: TRBJ1-2
size: -
D: -

DNA: TGTGCCAGCGCCAAGGGTGGAAACACTGAAGCTTTCTTT
CDR3: CASAKGGNTEAFF
V: TRBV27
J: TRBJ1-1
size: few
D: -

DNA: TGTGCCAGCAGTTTAGCGCATGGCCATGAGCAGTTCTTC
CDR3: CASSLAHGHEQFF
V: TRBV12-3/TRBV12-4
J: TRBJ2-1
size: -
D: -

DNA: TGCGCCAGCAGCCAACACAGGGAGCGGGAGTCCCTCAATGAGCAGTTCTTC
CDR3: CASSQHRERESLNEQFF
V: TRBV4-3
J: TRBJ2-1
size: few
D: TRBD2

DNA: TGCGCCAGCAGCTGGTCTCCGGGAGCGGTGGGTGAAGCTTTCTTT
CDR3: CASSWSPGAVGEAFF
V: TRBV5-1
J: TRBJ1-1
size: -
D: -

DNA: TGTGCCAGCAGTGAACTTGACAGACCTAACTATGGCTACACCTTC
CDR3: CASSELDRPNYGYTF
V: TRBV6-1
J: TRBJ1-2
size: -
D: -

DNA: TGTGCCAGCAGCCAATGGGACAGGGAGAACTATGGCTACACCTTC
CDR3: CASSQWDRENYGYTF
V: TRBV7-9
J: TRBJ1-2
size: few
D: TRBD1

DNA: TGTGCCAGCAGCTTAGCGCGGTTGCTCTCCTACAATGAGCAGTTCTTC
CDR3: CASSLARLLSYNEQFF
V: TRBV7-2
J: TRBJ2-1
size: -
D: -

DNA: TGTGCCAGCAGTTGGACAGGGTCTAATCAGCCCCAGCATTTT
CDR3: CASSWTGSNQPQHF
V: TRBV6-6
J: TRBJ1-5
size: -
D: TRBD1

DNA: TGCGCCAGCAGCCCTAGCGGGATTGAATCCTACGAGCAGTACTTC
CDR3: CASSPSGIESYEQYF
V: TRBV5-1
J: TRBJ2-7
size: few
D: TRBD2

DNA: TGTGCCAGCAGCTTATCGGCAGGGACTGGAAACACCATATATTTT
CDR3: CASSLSAGTGNTIYF
V: TRBV7-9
J: TRBJ1-3
size: few
D: -

DNA: TGCAGCGCCCAGGGTGGGTGGAATGAAAAACTGTTTTTT
CDR3: CSAQGGWNEKLFF
V: TRBV29-1
J: TRBJ1-4
size: many
D: -

DNA: TGTGCCAGCAGTTTTGGACAGACTGAAGCTTTCTTT
CDR3: CASSFGQTEAFF
V: TRBV12-3/TRBV12-4
J: TRBJ1-1
size: -
D: -

DNA: TGTGCCAGCAGTACCCGGACAGGGGGGTACGAGCAGTACTTC
CDR3: CASSTRTGGYEQYF
V: TRBV28
J: TRBJ2-7
size: once
D: TRBD1

DNA: TGCAGTGCTAGTTTTCAGCTTAAGAGCAATCAGCCCCAGCATTTT
CDR3: CSASFQLKSNQPQHF
V: TRBV20-1
J: TRBJ1-5
size: -
D: -

DNA: TGTGCCAGCAGCACCAACAGAGACGCTAAATACAATGAGCAGTTCTTC
CDR3: CASSTNRDAKYNEQFF
V: TRBV7-2
J: TRBJ2-1
size: few
D: -

DNA: TGTGCCAGCAGCGGACCTCTCCGGGACAGGGGGGAGACCCAGTACTTC
CDR3: CASSGPLRDRGETQYF
V: TRBV9
J: TRBJ2-5
size: -
D: TRBD1

DNA: TGCGCCAGCAGCTCGTCCAATGGGAACACTGAAGCTTTCTTT
CDR3: CASSSSNGNTEAFF
V: TRBV5-1
J: TRBJ1-1
size: few
D: -

DNA: TGTGCCACCAGTGACTCCGTTGTTGGTTCACCCCTCCACTTT
CDR3: CATSDSVVGSPLHF
V: TRBV24-1
J: TRBJ1-6
size: few
D: -

DNA: TGTGCCAGCAGCCTTACCTACGACCCGGGGGGGACTGAAGCTTTCTTT
CDR3: CASSLTYDPGGTEAFF
V: TRBV6-5
J: TRBJ1-1
size: -
D: -

DNA: TGTGCCAGCAGTCGAAAAGGACAGGGGGTACAGCCCCAGCATTTT
CDR3: CASSRKGQGVQPQHF
V: TRBV12-3/TRBV12-4
J: TRBJ1-5
size: -
D: TRBD1

DNA: TGCAGCGTTGAGGCGACAGGGGCCCGTAGGTCCTACGAGCAGTACTTC
CDR3: CSVEATGARRSYEQYF
V: TRBV29-1
J: TRBJ2-7
size: -
D: TRBD1

DNA: TGTGCCAGCAGTCCCGGACAGCGTAAAGGGATTCAGTACTTC
CDR3: CASSPGQRKGIQYF
V: TRBV12-3/TRBV12-4
J: TRBJ2-4
size: -
D: -

DNA: TGTGCCAGCAGAAGACCGGACAGGGTAGGATCTGGGGCCAACGTCCTGACTTTC
CDR3: CASRRPDRVGSGANVLTF
V: TRBV7-9
J: TRBJ2-6
size: once
D: TRBD1

DNA: TGCAGTGCCGTGGGACTAGCGGAAGAGACCCAGTACTTC
CDR3: CSAVGLAEETQYF
V: TRBV20-1
J: TRBJ2-5
size: -
D: TRBD2

DNA: TGTGCCAGCAGGATGCCTCCGGGACTATTTAAAGAGACCCAGTACTTC
CDR3: CASRMPPGLFKETQYF
V: TRBV7-8
J: TRBJ2-5
size: -
D: TRBD2

DNA: TGTGCCAGCAGACCTCAGGGGGCTGCTGGAAACACCATATATTTT
CDR3: CASRPQGAAGNTIYF
V: TRBV27
J: TRBJ1-3
size: -
D: TRBD1

DNA: TGTGCCAGCAGCTCCCGGACATACGAAGAGACCCAGTACTTC
CDR3: CASSSRTYEETQYF
V: TRBV7-9
J: TRBJ2-5
size: -
D: -

DNA: TGTGCCTCCAAGAGGGACTATCCGAATACGCAGTATTTT
CDR3: CASKRDYPNTQYF
V: TRBV10-3
J: TRBJ2-3
size: few
D: TRBD2

DNA: TGCGCCAGCAGCCAAGTTCGTAGCTTTCAGGAGGAACCTATCCACGAGCAGTACTTC
CDR3: CASSQVRSFQEEPIHEQYF
V: TRBV4-3
J: TRBJ2-7
size: -
D: -

DNA: TGTGCCAGCAGCTTAGTGGCCTCGGCCGGGGAGCTGTTTTTT
CDR3: CASSLVASAGELFF
V: TRBV7-9
J: TRBJ2-2
size: few
D: -